The 25 T cell receptor beta chains in this list originate from one sample, sequenced in a study of Ad26.COV2.S vaccination and SARS-CoV-2 variants. Repertoires were generated with immunoSEQ multiplex PCR, while TCRdb's copy carries only in-frame clones and drops some. Of 430,000 or so clones listed, 75% to 90% were seen once; the top ten hold just over 2.5%. The treatment denotes: around 19 received Ad26.COV2.S at low or high dose, single or two shots; about 5 received placebo; per-sample allocation not given. The samples were gathered on day 63 after the first injection of vaccine or placebo. The sample here was peripheral blood, taken in a trial of Ad26.COV2.S vaccine versus placebo. These receptors were obtained from a person aged 18-65 years who received the Ad26.COV2.S COVID-19 vaccine or a placebo.

The chain joins TRBV7-2 to TRBJ2-4, with 8 bases lining up with TRBD2. CDR1 is SGHTA and CDR2 is FQGNSA in the germline V gene. The CDR3 is made up of 14 amino acids. V shed 5 bases and J 3 bases; nucleotides not matched to a gene: 3. CDR3 loop: CASSAGGGKNIQYF. The CDR3 DNA is TGTGCCAGCAGCGCCGGGGGGGGCAAAAACATTCAGTACTTC.

This clone turned up a few times. The chain couples TRBV28 to TRBJ1-2; TRBD1 matches 7 bases. The CDR3 is 14 amino acids. Germline CDR1 and CDR2: MDHEN and SYDVKM. J was trimmed by 4 bases and V by 5 bases; bases with no gene match: 7. The CDR3 loop is CASSSRGPFYGYTF. The CDR3 region has the DNA TGTGCCAGCAGTAGTAGGGGGCCGTTCTATGGCTACACCTTC.

The chain combines TRBV6-2 or TRBV6-3 with TRBJ2-5; 7 positions agree with TRBD1. The CDR3 loop spans 16 amino acids. Germline values: CDR1 MNHEY, CDR2 SVGEGT. Unmatched junction bases numbered 11, after V lost 2 bases and J lost 5 bases. CDR3 sequence: CASSYPTGLRSETQYF. The DNA of the CDR3 is TGTGCCAGCAGTTACCCGACAGGGCTACGCTCGGAGACCCAGTACTTC.

The CDR3 loop is CASSYRRDTYQPQHF. The DNA of the CDR3 is TGTGCCAGCAGTTACCGACGTGACACGTATCAGCCCCAGCATTTT. The chain links TRBV6-2 or TRBV6-3 to TRBJ1-5; unclear D gene. The germline CDR1 and CDR2 sequences are MNHEY and SVGEGT. The length of the CDR3 is 15 residues. Trimming stripped 2 bases from V and 5 bases from J, with 13 bases between.

This clone was detected once. V gene TRBV11-3 combines with J gene TRBJ2-3; TRBD2 is a possible D gene (6 bases). The V end lost 7 bases, the J end lost 2 bases, and 16 bases lay between the germline ends. The CDR3 has 15 amino acids. Germline CDR1 is SGHNT and CDR2 is YENEEA. CDR3 loop: CASMRGGTNTDTQYF. The CDR3 DNA is TGTGCCAGCATGAGGGGCGGGACGAACACAGATACGCAGTATTTT.

This sequence joins TRBV6-5 and TRBJ2-1; TRBD2 matches at 11 bases. V lost 7 bases and J lost 7; bases outside the gene matches: 6. Germline V gene data show CDR1 as MNHEY and CDR2 as SVGAGI. The CDR3 has 14 amino acids. CDR3 nucleotides: TGTGCCAGCAAACTAGCGGGAGTCAATAATGAGCAGTTCTTC. Its protein is CASKLAGVNNEQFF.

This rearrangement joins TRBV19 to TRBJ2-6; perhaps TRBD2 as D (6 bases). Per the germline V gene, CDR1 is LNHDA and CDR2 is SQIVND (reference sequence). CDR3 length: 17 residues. The V end lost 3 bases, the J end lost 0 bases, and 12 bases lay between the germline ends. The CDR3 loop is CASSISGKSSGANVLTF. In nucleotides, the CDR3 is TGTGCCAGTAGTATTAGCGGAAAAAGCTCTGGGGCCAACGTCCTGACTTTC.

J is TRBJ1-3 and V is TRBV4-2, with a weak D call TRBD1 (5 bases). Per the germline V gene, CDR1 is LGHNA and CDR2 is YNFKEQ. V lost 1 base and J 7 bases, leaving 17 bases between the germline ends. The CDR3 has 16 amino acids. This CDR3 is CASSQVIGDWMNTIYF. CDR3 DNA sequence: TGTGCCAGCAGCCAAGTGATAGGGGACTGGATGAACACCATATATTTT.

This clone was counted once. The chain joins TRBV27 to TRBJ1-5, with D maybe TRBD1 (5 bases). The length of the CDR3 is 17 residues. V was clipped by 5 bases and J by 4 bases, with 21 bases between them. Germline V CDR1 and CDR2: MNHEY, SMNVEV (reference sequence). In DNA, the CDR3 is TGTGCCAGCAGTCCCTTTTCGGGGGAAGGGGATAATCAGCCCCAGCATTTT. Its protein product is CASSPFSGEGDNQPQHF.

The rearrangement joins TRBV2 to TRBJ2-5, with D uncertain. The length of the CDR3 is 13 residues. V was pared by 4 bases and J by 0 bases, with 6 bases between. Germline-derived CDR1 and CDR2 are SNHLY and FYNNEI. The CDR3 spells CASSAEYQETQYF. The CDR3 DNA reads TGTGCCAGCAGTGCAGAGTACCAAGAGACCCAGTACTTC.

The chain combines TRBV6-5 with TRBJ2-1, with 9 bases aligning to TRBD2. The V gene end was trimmed by 6 bases and the J gene end by 6 bases; junction bases not matched to a gene: 9. Germline CDR1 reads MNHEY; CDR2 reads SVGAGI. The CDR3 covers 15 residues. The CDR3: CASRLGGGGANEQFF. CDR3 nucleotide sequence: TGTGCCAGCAGGCTCGGAGGCGGGGGGGCCAATGAGCAGTTCTTC.

The chain combines TRBV19 with TRBJ1-1, with D possibly being TRBD1 (6 bases). V was clipped by 7 bases and J by 6 bases, with 24 bases between them. The CDR3 totals 16 residues. Germline values: CDR1 LNHDA, CDR2 SQIVND (reference sequence). For the CDR3, the DNA is TGTGCCAGTATCCCGGGGCCCGTTTGGGGGCTAGCTGAAGCTTTCTTT. It encodes CASIPGPVWGLAEAFF. Using reference TRBV19 and TRBJ1-1 for the parts outside the CDR3, the full variable domain is DGGITQSPKYLFRKEGQNVTLSCEQNLNHDAMYWYRQDPGQGLRLIYYSQIVNDFQKGDIAEGYSVSREKKESFPLTVTSAQKNPTAFYLCASIPGPVWGLAEAFFGQGTRLTVV.

The chain has TRBV5-1 and TRBJ1-1; TRBD1 matches 8 bases. This CDR3 spans 15 amino acids. Germline CDR1 SGHRS, CDR2 YFSETQ. V was pared by 3 bases and J by 4 bases, with 8 bases of the junction left unmatched. The CDR3 region has the DNA TGCGCCAGCAGCTCTCAGGGGGCTTCGGGCACTGAAGCTTTCTTT. This sequence encodes CASSSQGASGTEAFF. Supplemented by reference TRBV5-1 and TRBJ1-1, the full variable domain reads KAGVTQTPRYLIKTRGQQVTLSCSPISGHRSVSWYQQTPGQGLQFLFEYFSETQRNKGNFPGRFSGRQFSNSRSEMNVSTLELGDSALYLCASSSQGASGTEAFFGQGTRLTVV.

The chain combines TRBV14 with TRBJ2-7; unclear D gene. This CDR3 spans 14 amino acids. Germline CDR1 SGHDN, CDR2 FVKESK. Trimming took off 2 bases at V and 4 bases at J, with 12 bases between the two ends. DNA for the CDR3: TGTGCCAGCAGCCAAATCCAGAAGACTTACGAGCAGTACTTC. Its protein product is CASSQIQKTYEQYF.

The chain has TRBV7-2 and TRBJ1-1; a weak D match, TRBD1 (6 bases). The length of the CDR3 is 14 residues. The V end lost 5 bases, the J end lost 11 bases, and 21 bases lay between the germline ends. CDR1 is SGHTA, CDR2 FQGNSA, per germline. CDR3 sequence reads: CASSPQDSRHGAFF. CDR3 coding DNA: TGTGCCAGCAGCCCCCAGGACAGCCGCCATGGCGCTTTCTTT.

In this sample, this clone turned up once. The chain links TRBV6-5 to TRBJ2-3; 9 bases line up with TRBD2. V lost 5 bases and J lost 2; bases outside the gene matches: 5. Germline CDR1 is MNHEY and CDR2 is SVGAGI. The CDR3 length is 15 residues. The CDR3 DNA is TGTGCCAGCAGTCAACTAGCGGGCCACACAGATACGCAGTATTTT. Residues: CASSQLAGHTDTQYF.

The rearrangement links TRBV27 to TRBJ2-3; weak D call: TRBD2 (6 bases). Germline V CDR1 and CDR2: MNHEY, SMNVEV (reference sequence). This CDR3 spans 16 amino acids. Trimming took 3 bases from V and 0 from J, leaving 13 bases between them. The chain's CDR3 is CASSFSRGTSTDTQYF. CDR3 bases: TGTGCCAGCAGTTTTTCGCGCGGGACTAGCACAGATACGCAGTATTTT.

The chain links TRBV7-3 to TRBJ2-1, with 9 nucleotides matching TRBD2. V was pared by 1 base and J by 3 bases, with 4 bases of the junction left unmatched. The CDR3 loop spans 16 amino acids. CDR1 is SGHTA and CDR2 is FQGTGA in the germline V gene. CDR3 region: CASSLMPAGGYNEQFF. The CDR3 nucleotides read TGTGCCAGCAGCTTAATGCCAGCGGGGGGCTACAATGAGCAGTTCTTC.

As DNA, the CDR3 is TGTGCCAGCAGCTTTGACAGGGGCCCTTACAATGAGCAGTTCTTC. Translation gives CASSFDRGPYNEQFF. V is TRBV7-3 and J is TRBJ2-1, with 8 bases identical to TRBD1. With V trimmed by 3 bases and J by 4 bases, 5 bases remained unmatched. There are 15 residues in the CDR3. Germline lookup yields CDR1 SGHTA and CDR2 FQGTGA.

This chain uses TRBV19 with TRBJ1-5; D call uncertain. This CDR3 has 16 residues. Looked up from germline, CDR1 is LNHDA and CDR2 is SQIVND (reference sequence). V was pared by 9 bases and J by 6 bases, with 24 bases between. The CDR3 region has the DNA TGTGCCAGGTCTCCCTATCCATGGGGAAAGGGTCAGCCCCAGCATTTT. This gives the protein CARSPYPWGKGQPQHF.

The chain employs TRBV5-6 and TRBJ2-7, with D possibly being TRBD1 (6 bases). The CDR3 length is 12 residues. Looked up from germline, CDR1 is SGHDT and CDR2 is YYEEEE. V was clipped by 4 bases and J by 3 bases, with 8 bases between them. DNA of the CDR3: TGTGCCAGCAGCCAGGGGATCTACGAGCAGTACTTC. This translates into CASSQGIYEQYF.

CDR3 bases: TGTGCCAGCTCACCGACAGGCGGTAATGAAAAACTGTTTTTT. Its translation: CASSPTGGNEKLFF. The genes are TRBV18 and TRBJ1-4, with a weak D call TRBD1 (6 bases). Germline lookup yields CDR1 KGHSH and CDR2 LQKENI. The CDR3 sequence is 14 residues long. The germline V and J ends were trimmed by 3 bases and 4 bases, with 9 bases remaining between them.

This chain connects TRBV5-1 to TRBJ1-1; 9 positions agree with TRBD1. The V segment lost 7 bases and the J segment 6 bases; nucleotides outside the gene matches: 7. The CDR3 runs to 13 residues. Per germline, CDR1 SGHRS and CDR2 YFSETQ. In nucleotides, the CDR3 is TGCGCCAGCTACCGGGACAGGGAGTCTGAAGCTTTCTTT. This translates into CASYRDRESEAFF.

V usage is TRBV4-3 and J usage is TRBJ2-7, with 9 bases fitting TRBD2. The CDR3 has 15 amino acids. CDR1 and CDR2 from the germline V gene are LGHNA and YSLEER. J gave up 4 bases and V 0 bases, and 4 bases lay outside the gene matches. CDR3 protein: CASSQDASGVYEQYF. The CDR3 region has the DNA TGCGCCAGCAGCCAAGATGCTAGCGGGGTTTACGAGCAGTACTTC.

CDR3 sequence (DNA): TGTGCCAGCAGCGTAACGGGGGGAAACAATGAGCAGTTCTTC. It specifies CASSVTGGNNEQFF. This chain connects TRBV9 to TRBJ2-1; 7 bases agree with TRBD2. Germline lookup yields CDR1 SGDLS and CDR2 YYNGEE. This CDR3 is 14 amino acids long. The V segment lost 1 base and the J segment 5 bases; nucleotides outside the gene matches: 3.